This section outlines one T cell receptor (beta chain) sequence together with its context. What it binds is not known. The authors amplified TCR beta CDR3 regions from RNA transcripts. Second-round multiplex PCR came after first-round RT-PCR with HTBI primers. TCRdb redid the calling of the multiplex PCR reads with MiXCR, one entry per CDR3 protein. The sample contains around 600,000 distinct CDR3 sequences, about 41% of which appear only once. This sample was included in a study of Graves' ophthalmopathy and Graves' hyperthyroidism. The germline CDR1 and CDR2 sequences are SQVTM and ANQGSEA. With V trimmed by 4 bases and J by 2 bases, 3 bases remained unmatched. The CDR3 has 13 amino acids. General observations from the study: Among thyroid clonotypes expanded above 0.001 frequency, most also appeared in blood.

In this cohort, patients with other autoimmune diseases, uncontrolled infections, pregnancy or lactation were excluded. PBMCs originated in 10 ml of fresh peripheral blood. This receptor was obtained from an adult man with Graves' ophthalmopathy. The sequencing sample was made of peripheral blood. The V call is TRBV29-1, the J call TRBJ2-7, with 9 nucleotides matching TRBD1. The CDR3 loop is CSVGGTGPYEQYF. CDR3 nucleotides: TGCAGCGTTGGGGGGACAGGGCCCTACGAGCAGTACTTC.